The T cell receptor beta chain described here comes from a study of cytomegalovirus exposure and HLA in healthy donors. Healthy donors of bone marrow made up the group. This clone turned up a few times. Its antigen is unidentified. General study results and limits: The availability of immune exposure information extended only to CMV serostatus. A highly shared variant cluster was judged a likely technical artifact. Association with HLA alleles at 0.05 false discovery rate was found for 15,000 or so TCR beta sequences in a later analysis.

Amplification used 60 Vbeta primers and 13 Jbeta primers. Sequencing used immunoSEQ multiplex PCR; TCRdb keeps in-frame clones, though not all of them. The repertoire holds over 100,000 clones, with around 77% as singletons. This CDR3 region has 14 residues. CDR1 is MNHEY and CDR2 is SMNVEV in the germline V gene (reference sequence). Losses at the gene ends were 8 bases for V and 6 bases for J; bases not matched to a gene: 9. The rearrangement uses TRBV27 and TRBJ2-7; 11 bases agree with TRBD1. This receptor was taken from a man aged 40-55 years in good health and CMV-seropositive. The specimen was PBMCs. In nucleotides, the CDR3 is TGTGCCAGCCGGCGCGGACAGGGGGCTCTCGAGCAGTACTTC. This codes for CASRRGQGALEQYF.